The 7 T cell receptor beta chains below come from one sample, sequenced in a study of CXCR3-negative and CXCR3-positive naive CD8 T cells (dated by TCRdb to between 2018 and 2020). What the research found in general, with its limitations: TRB CDR3s from CXCR3-positive naive cells showed higher hydrophobicity (lower Kidera factor 4), lower energy, and higher strength and volume indices than CXCR3-negative naive cells.

Their recognized antigens are unknown. The sequencing machine was a NextSeq 550. The Human TCR Profiling Kit (MiLaboratory) was used to prepare UMI-labeled 5' RACE TRB cDNA libraries. The reads underwent TCRdb reprocessing, giving one record for each CDR3 protein sequence and no DNA. The sample table includes under 70,000 distinct CDR3 sequences. The ten largest clones capture around 5% of the sample. The sequenced sample was naive CXCR3+ CD8+ T cells from blood. What the cell subset or site label conveys for this sample: CD45RO-CCR7+CD27+CD95- naive CD8+ T cells expressing CXCR3 (TNR3+). Receptors were obtained from a human donor in good health. Some clones in this sample may be carry-over from other donors' samples.

This rearrangement joins TRBV7-2 to TRBJ2-1; TCRdb proposes TRBD2, but this gene call is untestable without DNA. This CDR3 is 14 amino acids long. CDR1 and CDR2 (germline): SGHTA, FQGNSA. The chain's CDR3 is CASAGLASYNEQFF.

This chain connects TRBV29-1 to TRBJ2-1; the D call of TRBD2 rests on TCRdb alone, since no DNA is present to check it. This CDR3 spans 14 amino acids. Germline V lookup: CDR1 SQVTM, CDR2 ANQGSEA. CDR3 sequence: CSNLASYPYNEQFF.

This chain links TRBV12-3 or TRBV12-4 with TRBJ1-2; the D call of TRBD1 rests on TCRdb alone, since no DNA is present to check it. The CDR3 has 15 residues. The CDR3 loop reads CASSFVGDAPRGYTF.

The V call is TRBV6-5, the J call TRBJ2-5; TCRdb proposes TRBD1, but this gene call is untestable without DNA. The CDR3 length is 16 residues. Germline loops: CDR1 MNHEY, CDR2 SVGAGI. CDR3 protein: CASSFRTGGAGETQYF.

The rearrangement joins TRBV5-6 to TRBJ2-3; TCRdb calls TRBD2, which cannot be checked without DNA. This CDR3 is 16 amino acids long. Germline CDR1 is SGHDT and CDR2 is YYEEEE. The CDR3 protein is CASSFPSGAPGDTQYF.

V is TRBV21-1 and J is TRBJ2-7; there is no DNA to check the TCRdb D call of TRBD1. TRBV21-1 is noted as a pseudogene. The CDR3 contains 16 residues. CDR3 loop: CASTKRGQGISYEQYF.

The chain links TRBV11-1 to TRBJ2-1; TCRdb gives TRBD1 as the D gene, but with no DNA this cannot be confirmed. Germline lookup yields CDR1 SGHAT and CDR2 FQDESV (reference sequence). This CDR3 has 15 residues. The CDR3: CASSYTGVGYNEQFF. The full variable domain, with the rest looked up from reference TRBV11-1 and TRBJ2-1, is EAEVAQSPRYKITEKSQAVAFWCDPISGHATLYWYRQILGQGPELLVQFQDESVVDDSQLPKDRFSAERLKGVDSTLKIQPAELGDSAMYLCASSYTGVGYNEQFFGPGTRLTVL.